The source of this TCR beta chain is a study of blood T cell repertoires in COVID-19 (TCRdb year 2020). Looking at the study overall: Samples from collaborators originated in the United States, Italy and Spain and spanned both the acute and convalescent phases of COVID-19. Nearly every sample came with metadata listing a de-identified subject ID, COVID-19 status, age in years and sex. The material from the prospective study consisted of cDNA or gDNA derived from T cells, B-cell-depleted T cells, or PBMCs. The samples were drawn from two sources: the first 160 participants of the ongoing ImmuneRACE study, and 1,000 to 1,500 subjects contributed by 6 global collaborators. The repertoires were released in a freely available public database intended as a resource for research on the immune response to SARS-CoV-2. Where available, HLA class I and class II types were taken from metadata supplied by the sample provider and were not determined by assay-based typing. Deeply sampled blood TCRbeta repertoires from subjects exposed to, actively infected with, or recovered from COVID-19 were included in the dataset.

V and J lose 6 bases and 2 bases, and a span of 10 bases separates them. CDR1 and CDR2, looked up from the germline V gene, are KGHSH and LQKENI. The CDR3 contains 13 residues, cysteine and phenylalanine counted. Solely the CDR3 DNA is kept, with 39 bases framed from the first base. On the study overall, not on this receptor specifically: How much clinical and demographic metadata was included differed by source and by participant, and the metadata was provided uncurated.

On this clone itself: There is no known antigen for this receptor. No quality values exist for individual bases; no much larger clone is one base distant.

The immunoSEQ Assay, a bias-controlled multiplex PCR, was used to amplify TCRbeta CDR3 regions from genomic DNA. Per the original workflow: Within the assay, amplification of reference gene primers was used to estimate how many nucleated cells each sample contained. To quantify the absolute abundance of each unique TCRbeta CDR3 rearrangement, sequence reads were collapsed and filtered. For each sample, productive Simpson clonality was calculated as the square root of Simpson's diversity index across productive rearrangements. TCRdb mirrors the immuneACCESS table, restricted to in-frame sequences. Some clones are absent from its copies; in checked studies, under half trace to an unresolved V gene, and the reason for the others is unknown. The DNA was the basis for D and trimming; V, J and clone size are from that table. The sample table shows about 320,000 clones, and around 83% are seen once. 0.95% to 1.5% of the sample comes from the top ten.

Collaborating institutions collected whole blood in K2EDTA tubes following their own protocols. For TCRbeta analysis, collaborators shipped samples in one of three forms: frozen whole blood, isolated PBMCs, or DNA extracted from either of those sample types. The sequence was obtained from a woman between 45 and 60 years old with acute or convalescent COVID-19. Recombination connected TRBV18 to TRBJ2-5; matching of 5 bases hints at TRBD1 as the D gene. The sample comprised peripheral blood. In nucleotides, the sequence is TGTGCCAGCTCTCCCCAGGGTCAAGAGACCCAGTACTTC. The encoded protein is CASSPQGQETQYF. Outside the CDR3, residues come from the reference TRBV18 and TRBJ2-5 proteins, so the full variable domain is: NAGVMQNPRHLVRRRGQEARLRCSPMKGHSHVYWYRQLPEEGLKFMVYLQKENIIDESGMPKERFSAEFPKEGPSILRIQQVVRGDSAAYFCASSPQGQETQYFGPGTRLLVL.